The 5 T cell receptor beta chains listed next were all sequenced from one sample in a study of cytomegalovirus exposure and HLA in healthy donors. PCR involved 60 Vbeta and 13 Jbeta primers. The data were produced by immunoSEQ multiplex PCR, yet TCRdb's version contains in-frame clones alone and is incomplete. The sample totals fewer than 150,000 clones; its top ten clones hold approximately 1.9%. The sequenced sample consisted of PBMCs. The receptor set was obtained from a woman aged 60-75 years in good health and CMV-seronegative.

The chain combines TRBV7-2 with TRBJ1-1, with 8 positions matching TRBD1. Per the germline V gene, CDR1 is SGHTA and CDR2 is FQGNSA. V trimming: 4 bases; J trimming: 3 bases; junction bases outside the gene matches: 13. This CDR3 comprises 17 residues. CDR3 amino acids: CASSSPRWWDRYTEAFF. The CDR3 nucleotides are TGTGCCAGCAGCTCCCCCAGGTGGTGGGACAGGTACACTGAAGCTTTCTTT.

The chain is built from TRBV6-5 and TRBJ1-2; D remains unclear. The germline V and J ends were trimmed by 2 bases and 3 bases, with 10 bases remaining between them. From germline, CDR1 is MNHEY and CDR2 SVGAGI. CDR3 length equals 14 residues. CDR3 residues: CASSYIPRYYGYTF. CDR3 coding DNA: TGTGCCAGCAGTTACATCCCGAGGTACTATGGCTACACCTTC.

The genes are TRBV9 and TRBJ1-6; D ambiguous. CDR1 SGDLS and CDR2 YYNGEE come from the germline V gene. This CDR3 is built from 15 residues. Trimming left V 0 bases short and J 8 bases short, with 12 bases between. The CDR3 sequence: CASSVAETAHSPLHF. CDR3 sequence (DNA): TGTGCCAGCAGCGTAGCTGAAACAGCTCATTCACCCCTCCACTTT.

The chain has TRBV10-3 and TRBJ1-5; TRBD1 aligns across 8 bases. The CDR3 sequence is 14 residues long. The V segment lost 2 bases and the J segment 6 bases; nucleotides outside the gene matches: 3. From germline, CDR1 is ENHRY and CDR2 SYGVKD. CDR3 protein: CAISEGQGIQPQHF. In DNA form, the CDR3 reads TGTGCCATCAGTGAGGGACAGGGCATTCAGCCCCAGCATTTT.

CDR3 sequence reads: CASSLQGAINQPQHF. In DNA form, the CDR3 reads TGTGCCAGCAGCTTACAGGGGGCGATTAATCAGCCCCAGCATTTT. The chain has TRBV5-4 and TRBJ1-5, with 9 bases matching TRBD1. Per germline, CDR1 SGHNT and CDR2 YYREEE (reference sequence). The CDR3 contains 15 residues. Trimming at V came to 2 bases and at J to 4 bases, leaving 4 bases not matched to a gene.